The sequence of this TCR beta chain was determined in a study of human T cells and chemical hapten exposure. Study results and caveats: The number of TCRs above 1 in 1000 frequency did not change after DPC sensitization. Patch test score rose with PT1 expanded TCRs, significant at 8, 16, 32, not 4.

Stated time point: patch test 1, 2 weeks after DPC sensitization. The treatment denotes: therapeutic diphenylcyclopropenone sensitization with weekly scalp DPC. Attachment of unique molecular identifiers to individual cDNA molecules was performed in the library. Each CDR3 protein is one row after TCRdb ran MiXCR on the RACE reads. The sample shows 180,000 or so distinct CDR3 sequences, about a fifth of them seen only once. Note on this clonotype: The antigen is not known.

Germline lookup yields CDR1 ENHRY and CDR2 SYGVKD. The J segment lost 4 bases and the V segment lost 5 bases, leaving 5 bases of the junction unmatched. The CDR3 is 14 amino acids. The V and J genes are TRBV10-3 and TRBJ2-3; 8 bases are shared with TRBD2. The sample here was whole blood, taken in connection with sensitization to the hapten diphenylcyclopropenone (DPC). This receptor was obtained from a woman between 50 and 59 years old with alopecia areata. Some clones in this sample may be carry-over from other donors' samples. CDR3 sequence reads: CAISSSGSADTQYF. In nucleotides, the CDR3 is TGTGCCATCAGTTCAAGCGGGAGCGCAGATACGCAGTATTTT.